These T cell receptor beta chains were read from a single sample in a study of T cell responses to AZD1222 COVID-19 vaccine. Profiled with immunoSEQ multiplex PCR; TCRdb holds only in-frame clones, not every one. The sample carries 130,000 to 150,000 clones, about nine tenths recorded once. The sample in question was peripheral blood, obtained on day 0 of AZD1222 vaccination. These TCRs come from an adult in good health. Both conserved end residues are part of each CDR3. The order of the fields is CDR3 DNA, CDR3 protein, D gene, V gene, J gene, clone size. D genes are given only for firm matches. Not every row has a clone size; where given, it reads once, few, many or a size class.

TGTGCCAGCAGGACGGGAGTGAACACTGAAGCTTTCTTT	CASRTGVNTEAFF	NA	TRBV2	TRBJ1-1	many
TGTGCCAGCAGTTCTCAGGGCGGGAACACTGAAGCTTTCTTT	CASSSQGGNTEAFF	NA	TRBV7-3	TRBJ1-1	NA
TGCAGCGTTTACAGGACTGTCGGTGGCTACACCTTC	CSVYRTVGGYTF	NA	TRBV29-1	TRBJ1-2	NA
TGTGCCAGCACCAAGAGGAGGCCTAGCACAGATACGCAGTATTTT	CASTKRRPSTDTQYF	NA	TRBV2	TRBJ2-3	NA
TGTGCCATCAGTGAGCCAGGGGAGAGCGGGGAGCTGTTTTTT	CAISEPGESGELFF	NA	TRBV10-3	TRBJ2-2	NA
TGCGCCAGCAGCGCTGGGACAGGGGATGAAAAACTGTTTTTT	CASSAGTGDEKLFF	TRBD1	TRBV5-1	TRBJ1-4	NA
TGTGCCAGCAAAAATGGGGGGCGGGATGGCTACACCTTC	CASKNGGRDGYTF	NA	TRBV2	TRBJ1-2	NA
TGTGCCTGGAGTGTAACCGGGGACACTGAAGCTTTCTTT	CAWSVTGDTEAFF	NA	TRBV30	TRBJ1-1	NA
TGTGCCAGCAGCTTAGTCGGGGCCAAAAATGAAAAACTGTTTTTT	CASSLVGAKNEKLFF	NA	TRBV11-2	TRBJ1-4	NA
TGTGCCAGCAGCTTAGCTCGCGCAGGGGGTCCTGAAGCTTTCTTT	CASSLARAGGPEAFF	TRBD1	TRBV7-9	TRBJ1-1	NA
TGTGCCAGCCTTATATCAGGGATGGTAGACTATGGCTACACCTTC	CASLISGMVDYGYTF	NA	TRBV2	TRBJ1-2	NA
TGCGCCAGCAGCCTTGCACTTGCGGGGCTTCGCGACTATGGCTACACCTTC	CASSLALAGLRDYGYTF	NA	TRBV4-1	TRBJ1-2	once
TGTGCCAGTAGTATAATCACCGGGGGGCAAGAGACCCAGTACTTC	CASSIITGGQETQYF	TRBD2	TRBV19	TRBJ2-5	once
TGTGCCAGCAGTTTACGGCAGCAAATGGGCGGGGAGCTGTTTTTT	CASSLRQQMGGELFF	NA	TRBV27	TRBJ2-2	NA
TGTGCCAGCAGTTTAGTATTCAGGGCCGGGACTGAAGCTTTCTTT	CASSLVFRAGTEAFF	NA	TRBV28	TRBJ1-1	few
TGTGCCAGCAGTGAATCCCCAGGGGCAGATACGCAGTATTTT	CASSESPGADTQYF	NA	TRBV6-1	TRBJ2-3	few
TGTGCCAGCAGCTTAGAAGGGTTGAATCAGCCCCAGCATTTT	CASSLEGLNQPQHF	NA	TRBV7-9	TRBJ1-5	NA
TGCAGCGTTGAAGATTCGGCCAAGGGGAAAGAGACCCAGTACTTC	CSVEDSAKGKETQYF	NA	TRBV29-1	TRBJ2-5	NA